The sequence of this TCR beta chain was determined in a study of blood T cell repertoires in COVID-19. Study overall: Whether acute or convalescent, the COVID-19 samples came from the United States, Italy and Spain. T cells, B-cell-depleted T cells, or PBMCs supplied cDNA or gDNA.

In the authors' workflow: Reference gene primers were amplified, and this amplification served to estimate nucleated cell counts. Sequenced by immunoSEQ multiplex PCR; TCRdb stores in-frame clones only, minus some. V, J and clone size are those of that table, while D and trimming were read from the DNA. This repertoire shows 100,000 or so clones, around 83% found once; its top ten account for over 15%. The TCR comes from a woman of 80 years or more with acute or convalescent COVID-19. Sequencing was done on a sample of peripheral blood.

In nucleotides, the CDR3 is TGTGCCACCAGTGACGCGGGACTAGCGGGAGTATTTGAGCAGTTCTTC. Translating gives CATSDAGLAGVFEQFF. The chain has TRBV24-1 and TRBJ2-1, with TRBD2 matching over 14 bases. This CDR3 is built from 16 residues. Germline V lookup: CDR1 KGHDR, CDR2 SFDVKD. The V gene end was trimmed by 4 bases and the J gene end by 9 bases; junction bases not matched to a gene: 7.